The source of this TCR beta chain is a study of cytomegalovirus exposure and HLA in healthy donors. This clone was recorded once. Its antigen is as yet unknown. The PCR was carried out with 60 Vbeta primers and 13 Jbeta primers. Sequencing used immunoSEQ multiplex PCR; TCRdb keeps in-frame clones, though not all of them. The table lists under 150,000 clones, about 83% of them singletons. Findings of the study overall: Several V segments, TRBV6-2 and TRBV6-3 among them, could not be told apart and were dropped. Association of under 20,000 TCR beta sequences with HLA alleles was found at 0.05 false discovery rate in a later analysis. When a later analysis compared HLA-associated TCR beta chains with equally common others, the HLA-associated chains turned out to be more clonally expanded and to have lower generation probabilities.

Donors had nominal health at sampling but likely had unrecorded immune exposures. This CDR3 comprises 17 residues. J lost 6 bases, V lost 0 bases, and 11 bases had no gene match. Germline V gene data show CDR1 as SGDLS and CDR2 as YYNGEE. The V call is TRBV9, the J call TRBJ2-1; 8 bases align to TRBD2. This clonotype originated in a man under 40 in good health and CMV-seronegative. Sample: PBMCs. The CDR3 is CASSVVPSGGPGNEQFF. The DNA of the CDR3 is TGTGCCAGCAGCGTAGTCCCTTCGGGAGGGCCAGGCAATGAGCAGTTCTTC.